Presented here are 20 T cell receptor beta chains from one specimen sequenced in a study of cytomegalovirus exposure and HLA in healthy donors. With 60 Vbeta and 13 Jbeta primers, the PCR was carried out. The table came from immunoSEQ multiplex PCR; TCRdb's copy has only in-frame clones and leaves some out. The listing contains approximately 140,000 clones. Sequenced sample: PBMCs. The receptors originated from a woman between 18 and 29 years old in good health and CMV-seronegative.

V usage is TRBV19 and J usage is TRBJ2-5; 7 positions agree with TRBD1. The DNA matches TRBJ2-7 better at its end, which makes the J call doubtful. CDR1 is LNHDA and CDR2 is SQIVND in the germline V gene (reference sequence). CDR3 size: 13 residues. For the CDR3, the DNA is TGTGCCACCAGCTCAGGGGGTACCTACGAGCAGTACTTC. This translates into CATSSGGTYEQYF.

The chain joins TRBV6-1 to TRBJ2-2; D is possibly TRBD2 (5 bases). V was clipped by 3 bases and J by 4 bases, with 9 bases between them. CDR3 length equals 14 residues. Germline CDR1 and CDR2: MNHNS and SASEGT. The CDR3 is CASSDPGSTGELFF. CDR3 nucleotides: TGTGCCAGCAGTGATCCGGGAAGCACCGGGGAGCTGTTTTTT.

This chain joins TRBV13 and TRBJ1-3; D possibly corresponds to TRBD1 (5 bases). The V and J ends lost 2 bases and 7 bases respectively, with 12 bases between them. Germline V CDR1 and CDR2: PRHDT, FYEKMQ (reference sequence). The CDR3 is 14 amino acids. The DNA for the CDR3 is TGTGCCAGCAGCTTACGGCAGGGCCGGAACACCATATATTTT. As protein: CASSLRQGRNTIYF.

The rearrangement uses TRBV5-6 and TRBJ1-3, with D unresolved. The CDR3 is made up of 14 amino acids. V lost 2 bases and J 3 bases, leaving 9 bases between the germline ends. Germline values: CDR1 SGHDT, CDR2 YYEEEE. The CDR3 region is CASSLEQFGNTIYF. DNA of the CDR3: TGTGCCAGCAGCTTAGAACAATTTGGAAACACCATATATTTT. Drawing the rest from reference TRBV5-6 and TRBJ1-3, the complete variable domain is DAGVTQSPTHLIKTRGQQVTLRCSPKSGHDTVSWYQQALGQGPQFIFQYYEEEERQRGNFPDRFSGHQFPNYSSELNVNALLLGDSALYLCASSLEQFGNTIYFGEGSWLTVV.

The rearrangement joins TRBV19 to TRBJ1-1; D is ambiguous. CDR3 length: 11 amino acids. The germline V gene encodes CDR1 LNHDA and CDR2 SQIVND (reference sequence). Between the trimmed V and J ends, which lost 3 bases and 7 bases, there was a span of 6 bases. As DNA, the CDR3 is TGTGCCAGTAGTATTTTTCGTGAAGCTTTCTTT. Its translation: CASSIFREAFF.

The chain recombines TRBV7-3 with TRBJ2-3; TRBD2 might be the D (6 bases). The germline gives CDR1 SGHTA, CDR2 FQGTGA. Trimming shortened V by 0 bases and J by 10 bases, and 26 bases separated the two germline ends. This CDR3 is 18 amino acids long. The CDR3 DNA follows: TGTGCCAGCAGCTTAACCCCGCTGGGAAGCGGGTCTCGGGGGTCGCAGTATTTT. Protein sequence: CASSLTPLGSGSRGSQYF.

The CDR3 sequence: CASSVKGQGNQPQHF. The CDR3 DNA reads TGTGCCAGCAGTGTTAAGGGACAGGGCAATCAGCCCCAGCATTTT. The chain joins TRBV6-1 to TRBJ1-5; 8 bases map to TRBD1. The CDR3 is 15 residues long. CDR1 is MNHNS and CDR2 is SASEGT in the germline V gene. V shed 4 bases and J 2 bases; nucleotides not matched to a gene: 4.

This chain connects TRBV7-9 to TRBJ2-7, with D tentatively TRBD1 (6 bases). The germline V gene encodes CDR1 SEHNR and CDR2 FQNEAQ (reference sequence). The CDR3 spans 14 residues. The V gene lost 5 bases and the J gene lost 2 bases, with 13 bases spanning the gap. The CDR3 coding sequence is TGTGCCAGCAGCCCGCCAGGACAGCCCTACGAGCAGTACGTC. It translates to CASSPPGQPYEQYV.

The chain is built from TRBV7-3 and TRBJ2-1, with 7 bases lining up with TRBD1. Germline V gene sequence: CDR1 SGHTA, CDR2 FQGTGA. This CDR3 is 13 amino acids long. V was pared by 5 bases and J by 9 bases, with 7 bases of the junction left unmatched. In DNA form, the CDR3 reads TGTGCCAGCAGCCAGCGACAGGGCAGTGAGCAGTTCTTC. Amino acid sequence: CASSQRQGSEQFF.

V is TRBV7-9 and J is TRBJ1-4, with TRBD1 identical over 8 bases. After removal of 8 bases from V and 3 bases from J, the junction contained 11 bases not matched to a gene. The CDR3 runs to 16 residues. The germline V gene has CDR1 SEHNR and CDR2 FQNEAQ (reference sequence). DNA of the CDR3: TGTGCCAGCTTTGGTCGGCAGGGGGCTTCTAATGAAAAACTGTTTTTT. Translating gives CASFGRQGASNEKLFF.

Here the CDR3 DNA reads TGTGCCAGTAGTTCCCCGCGGGCTAGCGGGAGAGTCTCCTACGAGCAGTACTTC. This sequence encodes CASSSPRASGRVSYEQYF. The rearrangement links TRBV19 to TRBJ2-7, with TRBD2 matching 10 bases. This CDR3 contains 18 residues. Germline lookup yields CDR1 LNHDA and CDR2 SQIVND (reference sequence). Trimming took 5 bases from V and 0 from J; bases not matched to a gene: 13.

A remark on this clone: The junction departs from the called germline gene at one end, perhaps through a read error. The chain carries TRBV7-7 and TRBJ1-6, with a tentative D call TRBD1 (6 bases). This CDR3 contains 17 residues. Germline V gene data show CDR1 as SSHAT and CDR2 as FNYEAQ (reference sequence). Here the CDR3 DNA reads TGTGCTAGCAGGATAGGTTGGTCGGGACACTATAATTCACCCCTCCACTTT. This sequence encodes CASRIGWSGHYNSPLHF.

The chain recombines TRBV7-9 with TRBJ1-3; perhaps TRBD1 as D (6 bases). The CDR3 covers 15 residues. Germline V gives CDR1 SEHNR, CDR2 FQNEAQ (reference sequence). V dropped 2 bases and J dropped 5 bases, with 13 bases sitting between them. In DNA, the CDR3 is TGTGCCAGCAGCTTATTCCCCCAGGGGCGAAACACCATATATTTT. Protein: CASSLFPQGRNTIYF.

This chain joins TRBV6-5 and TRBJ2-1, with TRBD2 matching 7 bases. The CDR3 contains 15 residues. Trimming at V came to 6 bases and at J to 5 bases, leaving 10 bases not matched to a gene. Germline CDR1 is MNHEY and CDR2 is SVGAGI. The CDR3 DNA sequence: TGTGCCAGCAGCCCGGGACTACCATCCCACAATGAGCAGTTCTTC. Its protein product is CASSPGLPSHNEQFF.

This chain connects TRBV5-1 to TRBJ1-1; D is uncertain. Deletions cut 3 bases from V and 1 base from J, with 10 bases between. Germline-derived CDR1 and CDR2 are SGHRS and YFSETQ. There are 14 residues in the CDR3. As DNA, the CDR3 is TGCGCCAGCAGCTCCCCGGGAGGGAACACTGAAGCTTTCTTT. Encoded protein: CASSSPGGNTEAFF.

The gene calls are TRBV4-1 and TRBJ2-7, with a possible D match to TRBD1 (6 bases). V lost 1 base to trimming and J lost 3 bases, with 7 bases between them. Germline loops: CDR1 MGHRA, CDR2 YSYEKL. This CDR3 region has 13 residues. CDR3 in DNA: TGCGCCAGCAGCCAAGGGACAGACTACGAGCAGTACTTC. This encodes CASSQGTDYEQYF.

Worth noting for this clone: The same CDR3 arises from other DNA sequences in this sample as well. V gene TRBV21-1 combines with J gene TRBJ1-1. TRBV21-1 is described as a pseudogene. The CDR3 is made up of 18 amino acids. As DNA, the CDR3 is TGTGCCAGCAGCAAGTTTCCCCCGGGGAGGCCGACGAACACTGAAGCCTTCTTT. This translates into CASSKFPPGRPTNTEAFF.

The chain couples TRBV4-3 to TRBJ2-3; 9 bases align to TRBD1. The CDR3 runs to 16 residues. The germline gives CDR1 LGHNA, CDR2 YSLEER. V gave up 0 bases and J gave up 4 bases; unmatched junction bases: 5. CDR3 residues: CASSQDRGQGADTQYF. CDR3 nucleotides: TGCGCCAGCAGCCAAGATAGGGGACAGGGAGCAGATACGCAGTATTTT.

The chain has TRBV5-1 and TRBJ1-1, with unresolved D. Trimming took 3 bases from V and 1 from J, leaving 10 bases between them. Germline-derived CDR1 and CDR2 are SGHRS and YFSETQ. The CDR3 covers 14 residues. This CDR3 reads CASSWRDPNTEAFF. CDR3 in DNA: TGCGCCAGCAGCTGGCGGGATCCGAACACTGAAGCTTTCTTT.

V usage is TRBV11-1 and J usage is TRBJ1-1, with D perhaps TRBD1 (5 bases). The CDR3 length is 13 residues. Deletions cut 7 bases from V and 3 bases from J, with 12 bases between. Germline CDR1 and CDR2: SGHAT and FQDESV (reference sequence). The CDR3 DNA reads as TGTGCCAGCACCCTCGACAGAGACACTGAAGCTTTCTTT. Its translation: CASTLDRDTEAFF.